These T cell receptor beta chains were read from a single sample in a study of T cell responses to AZD1222 COVID-19 vaccine. The data were produced by immunoSEQ multiplex PCR, yet TCRdb's version contains in-frame clones alone and is incomplete. Among some 130,000 clones listed, around 85% were seen once. This specimen consisted of peripheral blood, obtained on day 0 of AZD1222 vaccination. These receptors originate from an adult in good health. The CDR3 runs from the conserved cysteine through the conserved F or W. Fields, in order: clone size, J gene, D gene, V gene, CDR3 protein, CDR3 DNA. D genes are given only for firm matches. Clone size is given for some rows only: seen once, a few or many times, or a class if the clone is expanded.

abundance: NA
j_gene: TRBJ2-5
d_gene: NA
v_gene: TRBV14
CDR3aa: CASSKRNTETQYF
CDR3nt: TGTGCCAGCAGTAAGAGGAACACGGAGACCCAGTACTTC

abundance: NA
j_gene: TRBJ2-5
d_gene: TRBD1
v_gene: TRBV14
CDR3aa: CASSLLRTGAQETQYF
CDR3nt: TGTGCCAGCAGTTTACTTCGGACAGGGGCGCAAGAGACCCAGTACTTC

abundance: NA
j_gene: TRBJ1-1
d_gene: TRBD1
v_gene: TRBV11-3
CDR3aa: CASSGGTGLSTEAFF
CDR3nt: TGTGCCAGCAGCGGAGGGACAGGGTTGAGCACTGAAGCTTTCTTT

abundance: NA
j_gene: TRBJ2-1
d_gene: NA
v_gene: TRBV6-4
CDR3aa: CASSDYNNEQFF
CDR3nt: TGTGCCAGCAGTGACTATAACAATGAGCAGTTCTTC

abundance: NA
j_gene: TRBJ2-1
d_gene: TRBD2
v_gene: TRBV27
CDR3aa: CASSSILKLAGGPYNEQFF
CDR3nt: TGTGCCAGCAGTTCGATACTAAAACTAGCGGGGGGCCCATACAATGAGCAGTTCTTC

abundance: NA
j_gene: TRBJ2-1
d_gene: NA
v_gene: TRBV6-5
CDR3aa: CASAQSSYNEQFF
CDR3nt: TGTGCCAGCGCTCAAAGCTCCTACAATGAGCAGTTCTTC

abundance: NA
j_gene: TRBJ2-1
d_gene: NA
v_gene: TRBV5-1
CDR3aa: CASSLRGRGTRSLLNEQFF
CDR3nt: TGCGCCAGCAGCTTGAGGGGCAGGGGGACTAGATCTTTGCTCAATGAGCAGTTCTTC

abundance: NA
j_gene: TRBJ2-5
d_gene: NA
v_gene: TRBV7-2
CDR3aa: CASSLVGEGAETQYF
CDR3nt: TGTGCCAGCAGCTTAGTGGGAGAGGGTGCGGAGACCCAGTACTTC

abundance: NA
j_gene: TRBJ1-3
d_gene: TRBD1
v_gene: TRBV18
CDR3aa: CASSPRTGSGNTIYF
CDR3nt: TGTGCCAGCTCACCACGGACAGGCTCTGGAAACACCATATATTTT

abundance: NA
j_gene: TRBJ2-5
d_gene: NA
v_gene: TRBV24-1
CDR3aa: CATSEDTSRGTQYF
CDR3nt: TGTGCCACCAGTGAGGACACGAGCCGGGGGACCCAGTACTTC

abundance: NA
j_gene: TRBJ2-7
d_gene: NA
v_gene: TRBV9
CDR3aa: CASSVVGTATYEQYF
CDR3nt: TGTGCCAGCAGCGTAGTCGGGACTGCCACTTACGAGCAGTACTTC

abundance: NA
j_gene: TRBJ1-2
d_gene: TRBD1
v_gene: TRBV27
CDR3aa: CASSPQGADGYTF
CDR3nt: TGTGCCAGCAGTCCCCAGGGGGCCGATGGCTACACCTTC

abundance: few
j_gene: TRBJ1-5
d_gene: NA
v_gene: TRBV6-1
CDR3aa: CASSESGGNQPQHF
CDR3nt: TGTGCCAGCAGTGAATCTGGGGGCAATCAGCCCCAGCATTTT

abundance: NA
j_gene: TRBJ2-1
d_gene: TRBD1
v_gene: TRBV6-5
CDR3aa: CASSSNRGPYNEQFF
CDR3nt: TGTGCCAGCAGTTCAAACAGGGGACCCTACAATGAGCAGTTCTTC

abundance: NA
j_gene: TRBJ1-1
d_gene: NA
v_gene: TRBV7-9
CDR3aa: CASSLEAGGRGRAFF
CDR3nt: TGTGCCAGCAGCTTAGAGGCAGGCGGACGGGGAAGAGCTTTCTTT

abundance: NA
j_gene: TRBJ1-2
d_gene: TRBD1
v_gene: TRBV15
CDR3aa: CATSRERGRTGVYGYTF
CDR3nt: TGTGCCACCAGCAGAGAGAGGGGCAGGACAGGGGTCTATGGCTACACCTTC

abundance: NA
j_gene: TRBJ2-1
d_gene: TRBD2
v_gene: TRBV9
CDR3aa: CASSARLALYNEQFF
CDR3nt: TGTGCCAGCAGCGCCCGACTAGCTCTTTACAATGAGCAGTTCTTC

abundance: NA
j_gene: TRBJ2-2
d_gene: TRBD1
v_gene: TRBV7-3
CDR3aa: CASSSDRGTGELFF
CDR3nt: TGTGCCAGCAGCTCTGACAGGGGGACCGGGGAGCTGTTTTTT

abundance: NA
j_gene: TRBJ2-2
d_gene: TRBD1
v_gene: TRBV11-2
CDR3aa: CASSTTGAGELFF
CDR3nt: TGTGCCAGCAGCACTACAGGGGCCGGGGAGCTGTTTTTT

abundance: NA
j_gene: TRBJ1-2
d_gene: NA
v_gene: TRBV6-5
CDR3aa: CASSYSGSRGYTF
CDR3nt: TGTGCCAGCAGTTACTCCGGGTCTAGAGGCTACACCTTC

abundance: NA
j_gene: TRBJ1-3
d_gene: NA
v_gene: TRBV30
CDR3aa: CAWSVQRLSFSGNTIYF
CDR3nt: TGTGCCTGGAGTGTACAGAGACTCTCCTTCTCTGGAAACACCATATATTTT

abundance: NA
j_gene: TRBJ1-5
d_gene: TRBD1
v_gene: TRBV7-9
CDR3aa: CASSLGQGGQGGNQPQHF
CDR3nt: TGTGCCAGCAGCTTAGGGCAGGGCGGACAGGGAGGCAATCAGCCCCAGCATTTT

abundance: NA
j_gene: TRBJ1-6
d_gene: NA
v_gene: TRBV30
CDR3aa: CAWSALPSGNSPLHF
CDR3nt: TGTGCCTGGAGTGCCCTCCCGTCGGGTAATTCACCCCTCCACTTT

abundance: NA
j_gene: TRBJ2-5
d_gene: NA
v_gene: TRBV6-5
CDR3aa: CASRKLRRETQYF
CDR3nt: TGTGCCAGCAGGAAACTACGACGAGAGACCCAGTACTTC

abundance: NA
j_gene: TRBJ1-6
d_gene: TRBD1
v_gene: TRBV7-2
CDR3aa: CASSPDRRSSYNSPLHF
CDR3nt: TGTGCCAGCAGTCCGGACAGGCGGAGCTCCTATAATTCACCCCTCCACTTT

abundance: NA
j_gene: TRBJ1-1
d_gene: NA
v_gene: TRBV18
CDR3aa: CASSSGTANTEAFF
CDR3nt: TGTGCCAGCTCCTCCGGGACCGCGAACACTGAAGCTTTCTTT

abundance: NA
j_gene: TRBJ1-2
d_gene: NA
v_gene: TRBV9
CDR3aa: CASSVGGQYGYTF
CDR3nt: TGTGCCAGCAGCGTAGGGGGGCAGTATGGCTACACCTTC

abundance: once
j_gene: TRBJ1-4
d_gene: NA
v_gene: TRBV9
CDR3aa: CASSVGARGSNEKLFF
CDR3nt: TGTGCCAGCAGCGTGGGGGCAAGGGGGTCTAATGAAAAACTGTTTTTT

abundance: NA
j_gene: TRBJ1-1
d_gene: NA
v_gene: TRBV12-3/TRBV12-4
CDR3aa: CASTRELGTEAFF
CDR3nt: TGTGCCAGCACCCGGGAGTTGGGCACTGAAGCTTTCTTT

abundance: NA
j_gene: TRBJ2-3
d_gene: TRBD2
v_gene: TRBV7-2
CDR3aa: CASSLDLAGVADTQYF
CDR3nt: TGTGCCAGCAGCTTAGACCTAGCGGGAGTAGCAGATACGCAGTATTTT

abundance: NA
j_gene: TRBJ2-4
d_gene: NA
v_gene: TRBV4-1
CDR3aa: CASSQDSGVAKNIQYF
CDR3nt: TGCGCCAGCAGCCAAGATAGTGGAGTAGCCAAAAACATTCAGTACTTC

abundance: NA
j_gene: TRBJ1-2
d_gene: TRBD1
v_gene: TRBV28
CDR3aa: CASSTDGQGPIHTF
CDR3nt: TGTGCCAGCAGTACTGATGGACAGGGACCAATTCACACCTTC

abundance: once
j_gene: TRBJ2-7
d_gene: TRBD1
v_gene: TRBV10-3
CDR3aa: CAISVGTGYEQYF
CDR3nt: TGTGCCATCAGTGTGGGGACAGGGTACGAGCAGTACTTC

abundance: NA
j_gene: TRBJ1-6
d_gene: NA
v_gene: TRBV27
CDR3aa: CASGEKSSYNSPLHF
CDR3nt: TGTGCCAGCGGAGAAAAAAGCTCCTATAATTCACCCCTCCACTTT

abundance: NA
j_gene: TRBJ2-2
d_gene: NA
v_gene: TRBV7-9
CDR3aa: CARDTNTGELFF
CDR3nt: TGTGCCAGAGACACGAACACCGGGGAGCTGTTTTTT

abundance: NA
j_gene: TRBJ2-7
d_gene: NA
v_gene: TRBV7-2
CDR3aa: CASSLIRLTNEQYF
CDR3nt: TGTGCCAGCAGCCTGATAAGGCTAACTAACGAGCAGTACTTC

abundance: NA
j_gene: TRBJ2-7
d_gene: NA
v_gene: TRBV10-3
CDR3aa: CATMLGYEQYF
CDR3nt: TGTGCCACCATGTTGGGCTACGAGCAGTACTTC

abundance: NA
j_gene: TRBJ2-2
d_gene: NA
v_gene: TRBV27
CDR3aa: CASRKHLGTQGHTGELFF
CDR3nt: TGTGCCAGCAGGAAACACCTCGGGACTCAGGGGCACACCGGGGAGCTGTTTTTT

abundance: NA
j_gene: TRBJ2-2
d_gene: NA
v_gene: TRBV7-3
CDR3aa: CASSSRQARNTGELFF
CDR3nt: TGTGCCAGCAGCTCTAGACAGGCGAGGAACACCGGGGAGCTGTTTTTT

abundance: NA
j_gene: TRBJ2-1
d_gene: TRBD2
v_gene: TRBV15
CDR3aa: CATREMDYNEQFF
CDR3nt: TGTGCCACGCGGGAGATGGATTACAATGAGCAGTTCTTC

abundance: NA
j_gene: TRBJ1-2
d_gene: TRBD1
v_gene: TRBV27
CDR3aa: CASSDRGYGYTF
CDR3nt: TGTGCCAGCAGTGACAGGGGCTATGGCTACACCTTC

abundance: few
j_gene: TRBJ2-2
d_gene: TRBD1
v_gene: TRBV5-8
CDR3aa: CASSLGQGFTGELFF
CDR3nt: TGTGCCAGCAGCCTCGGACAGGGGTTCACCGGGGAGCTGTTTTTT

abundance: NA
j_gene: TRBJ2-2
d_gene: NA
v_gene: TRBV27
CDR3aa: CASSLSTIRSGELFF
CDR3nt: TGTGCCAGCAGTTTATCGACGATACGGTCCGGGGAGCTGTTTTTT

abundance: NA
j_gene: TRBJ1-2
d_gene: NA
v_gene: TRBV3-1/TRBV3-2
CDR3aa: CASSPGEGIDYTF
CDR3nt: TGTGCCAGCAGCCCGGGGGAGGGGATCGACTACACCTTC

abundance: NA
j_gene: TRBJ1-4
d_gene: NA
v_gene: TRBV6-6
CDR3aa: CASSYLKATNEKLFF
CDR3nt: TGTGCCAGCAGTTACCTTAAAGCAACTAATGAAAAACTGTTTTTT

abundance: once
j_gene: TRBJ2-3
d_gene: NA
v_gene: TRBV24-1
CDR3aa: CATSDTLRGGTDTQYF
CDR3nt: TGTGCCACCAGTGATACCCTCCGTGGGGGCACAGATACGCAGTATTTT

abundance: NA
j_gene: TRBJ1-4
d_gene: NA
v_gene: TRBV3-1/TRBV3-2
CDR3aa: CASSQGGWELFF
CDR3nt: TGTGCCAGCAGCCAGGGTGGCTGGGAACTGTTTTTT

abundance: NA
j_gene: TRBJ2-7
d_gene: NA
v_gene: TRBV5-8
CDR3aa: CASSFVVRPYEQYF
CDR3nt: TGTGCCAGCAGCTTTGTTGTCAGGCCCTACGAGCAGTACTTC

abundance: NA
j_gene: TRBJ1-1
d_gene: NA
v_gene: TRBV5-1
CDR3aa: CASSSGVEWGGYTEAFF
CDR3nt: TGCGCCAGCAGCTCGGGAGTTGAATGGGGTGGGTATACTGAAGCTTTCTTT